The 11 T cell receptor beta chains below were found in one sample sequenced in a study of T cell responses to AZD1222 COVID-19 vaccine (dated by TCRdb to the early 2020s). Library prep was done by the immunoSEQ multiplex PCR assay. TCRdb retrieved this table from immuneACCESS and kept in-frame rearrangements only. Not all clones are present; in checked studies, unresolved V genes account for under half, and no reason is known for the remainder. Recorded for this sample are roughly 130,000 clones; about 92% of them occurred a single time. Roughly 3.1% of the sample rests with the top ten. The time point label of this sample denotes: baseline before first vaccination. The sample was peripheral blood, taken on day 0 of AZD1222 vaccination. All receptors come from an adult in good health.

The V and J genes are TRBV30 and TRBJ2-5; D tentatively fits TRBD1 or TRBD2 (5 bases each). This CDR3 is built from 13 residues. The V and J ends lost 4 bases and 3 bases respectively, with 12 bases between them. CDR1 is GTSNPN, CDR2 SVGIG, per germline (reference sequence). The CDR3 loop reads CAWIREQEETQYF. The CDR3 DNA is TGTGCCTGGATTCGGGAACAGGAAGAGACCCAGTACTTC.

This sequence joins TRBV7-9 and TRBJ2-7; 11 bases are a match to TRBD2. V was pared by 5 bases and J by 2 bases, with 5 bases of the junction left unmatched. CDR1 and CDR2 (germline): SEHNR, FQNEAQ (reference sequence). CDR3 length: 15 residues. CDR3 amino acids: CASSLSGRAPYEQYF. The CDR3 DNA is TGTGCCAGCAGCCTTAGCGGGAGGGCCCCCTACGAGCAGTACTTC.

The rearrangement links TRBV25-1 to TRBJ2-1, with D perhaps matching TRBD2 (7 bases). Per the germline V gene, CDR1 is MGHDK and CDR2 is SYGVNS. V lost 1 base and J 3 bases, leaving 10 bases between the germline ends. This CDR3 is 15 amino acids long. As DNA, the CDR3 is TGTGCCAGCAGTGAATGGGGAGGGGGCTACAATGAGCAGTTCTTC. It specifies CASSEWGGGYNEQFF.

With regard to this clone: At the DNA level, this CDR3 is encoded by other sequences in the same sample as well. The rearrangement uses TRBV5-1 and TRBJ1-5, with no clear D. This CDR3 region has 13 residues. The germline V and J ends were trimmed by 0 bases and 3 bases, with 4 bases remaining between them. Germline-derived CDR1 and CDR2 are SGHRS and YFSETQ. CDR3 region: CASSLDSNQPQHF. CDR3 bases: TGCGCCAGCAGCTTGGATTCCAATCAGCCCCAGCATTTT.

The chain employs TRBV27 and TRBJ1-4, with 9 bases fitting TRBD1. Looked up from germline, CDR1 is MNHEY and CDR2 is SMNVEV (reference sequence). V lost 8 bases and J lost 7; bases outside the gene matches: 2. The CDR3 sequence is 12 residues long. The CDR3 sequence: CASRQGGEKLFF. The DNA for the CDR3 is TGTGCCAGCCGACAGGGGGGTGAAAAACTGTTTTTT.

The chain has TRBV19 and TRBJ1-5; no definite D call. The ends were cut back, 4 bases at V and 6 bases at J, with 16 bases in the middle. This CDR3 has 15 amino acids. Germline loops: CDR1 LNHDA, CDR2 SQIVND (reference sequence). The CDR3 nucleotides are TGTGCCAGTAGTAGCCGGGGAGGTTACGGTCAGCCCCAGCATTTT. It encodes CASSSRGGYGQPQHF.

The rearrangement joins TRBV19 to TRBJ1-6, with D possibly TRBD1 on 5 matching bases. The CDR3 spans 13 residues. V shed 3 bases and J shed 10 bases, with 10 bases lying between them. In germline, CDR1 is LNHDA, CDR2 SQIVND (reference sequence). DNA for the CDR3: TGTGCCAGTAGTATCACCGGGGGGTCACCCCTCCACTTT. This gives the protein CASSITGGSPLHF.

V and J are TRBV18 and TRBJ2-5; TRBD1 agrees at 10 bases. The CDR3 is 21 amino acids. Germline values: CDR1 KGHSH, CDR2 LQKENI. The trim removed 3 bases at V and 4 bases at J, leaving 23 bases unmatched. CDR3 DNA: TGTGCCAGCTCACCGTCGGGTCGGATCCAACCCGGGACAGGGGTGAGAGAGACCCAGTACTTC. Amino acid sequence: CASSPSGRIQPGTGVRETQYF.

V gene TRBV11-2 combines with J gene TRBJ2-1, with 8 positions matching TRBD1. The CDR3 has 13 amino acids. V dropped 8 bases and J dropped 8; count of bases not matched to a gene: 8. CDR1 is SGHAT, CDR2 FQNNGV, per germline. CDR3 sequence reads: CASQGQESYEQFF. CDR3 sequence (DNA): TGTGCCAGCCAGGGACAGGAGTCCTATGAGCAGTTCTTC.

The V gene is TRBV7-2, the J gene TRBJ2-3; D gene ambiguous. Germline V lookup: CDR1 SGHTA, CDR2 FQGNSA. The V gene lost 5 bases and the J gene lost 3 bases, with 15 bases spanning the gap. This CDR3 has 15 residues. The CDR3 is CASSNFTPSTDTQYF. The CDR3 nucleotides read TGTGCCAGCAGCAACTTCACCCCTAGTACAGATACGCAGTATTTT.

The chain carries TRBV3-1 (or the pseudogene TRBV3-2) and TRBJ1-6; the D gene is possibly TRBD1 (6 bases). Trimming took 2 bases from V and 7 from J, leaving 9 bases between them. The length of the CDR3 is 14 residues. Per germline, CDR1 LGHDT and CDR2 YNNKEL (reference sequence). The DNA for the CDR3 is TGTGCCAGCAGCCAACGGACAGCCAATTCACCCCTCCACTTT. Amino acids: CASSQRTANSPLHF.